This T cell receptor (beta chain) was sequenced for a study of blood T cells in healthy people across ages. This clonotype came up once. What it binds is unknown. Isolating PBMCs gave at least 6 million of these cells per sample. Study observations and caveats: TCR beta diversity correlated strongly with naive T cell percentage. As age increased, TCR beta diversity per million T cells fell in a roughly linear fashion. Total diversity from one million sequenced T cells was likely underestimated.

Together with a sample-barcoded 5' primer, a J-beta primer mix was included in a second PCR lasting roughly 6 to 12 cycles. TCRdb recomputed calls from the 5' RACE reads with MiXCR, one row per CDR3 protein. The data show hundreds of thousands of distinct CDR3 sequences, with roughly 60% seen just once and approximately 20% held by the top ten. Material for sequencing was blood. This sequence was found in a man aged 25 to 45 in good health.

The CDR3, as DNA: TGTGCCAGCAGAGGGGGACTCTCTGAAGCTTTCTTT. This encodes CASRGGLSEAFF. The chain combines TRBV27 with TRBJ1-1; perhaps TRBD1 as D (6 bases). V was cut by 6 bases and J by 6 bases, with 11 bases left in between. This CDR3 spans 12 amino acids. Germline values: CDR1 MNHEY, CDR2 SMNVEV (reference sequence).